The T cell receptor (beta chain) under discussion was sequenced for a study of PD-1 blockade in classical Hodgkin lymphoma. Study-level points and caveats: By C4D1, CD4+ diversity increased significantly, especially in complete responders. The authors have not defined what causes the repertoire differences, possibly disease activity or prior therapy. When set against healthy donors, newly diagnosed patients were reported to show lower baseline TCR diversity.

Method: immunoSEQ multiplex PCR; TCRdb's copy keeps in-frame clones and lacks some. The table includes 15,000 to 20,000 clones, 75% to 90% detected once. Stated time point: cycle 4 day 1 (C4D1), after 6 weeks of nivolumab. After autologous stem cell transplantation all patients relapsed, and prior brentuximab vedotin exposure differed between cohorts. Thawed PBMCs yielded CD4+ T cells through magnetic negative selection. Complete response, partial response or progressive disease constituted the best response categories observed. As regards this clone: The target antigen is unknown.

The TCR was taken from a human donor with classical Hodgkin lymphoma. Here the sequenced sample was CD4+ T cells from blood, taken before the fourth cycle of nivolumab.

The DNA for the CDR3 is TGTGCTCCTACTAGCGGGAGTACCCACGAGCAGTACTTC. Encoded protein: CAPTSGSTHEQYF. V gene TRBV12-5 combines with J gene TRBJ2-7, with 11 bases lining up with TRBD2. Losses at the gene ends were 11 bases for V and 5 bases for J; bases not matched to a gene: 8. The length of the CDR3 is 13 residues. Germline V gives CDR1 LGHNT, CDR2 FRNRAP.